The 5 T cell receptor beta chains listed next were all sequenced from one sample in a study of T cell changes during pregnancy in multiple sclerosis. Clones were read by immunoSEQ multiplex PCR, and TCRdb kept only the in-frame ones, dropping some. The sample includes tens of thousands of clones, roughly 92% seen only once; the top ten take roughly 1.2%. Source: peripheral blood, taken before pregnancy. These TCRs come from a female donor with multiple sclerosis, enrolled in a pregnancy study.

This chain uses TRBV27 with TRBJ1-4, with D maybe TRBD1 (5 bases). Germline V gives CDR1 MNHEY, CDR2 SMNVEV (reference sequence). The length of the CDR3 is 13 residues. V was clipped by 8 bases and J by 8 bases, with 15 bases between them. CDR3 amino acids: CASGTDKSEKLFF. CDR3 DNA: TGTGCCAGCGGCACGGACAAATCCGAAAAACTGTTTTTT.

This clone was seen once. The genes are TRBV4-2 and TRBJ2-7, with 11 bases that match TRBD2. In germline, CDR1 is LGHNA, CDR2 YNFKEQ. V trimming: 2 bases; J trimming: 2 bases; junction bases outside the gene matches: 11. This CDR3 has 18 amino acids. CDR3 sequence reads: CASSQFRTSGSATYEQYF. The CDR3 DNA reads as TGTGCCAGCAGCCAATTTCGCACTAGCGGGAGTGCTACCTACGAGCAGTACTTC.

The chain combines TRBV5-1 with TRBJ1-4; no clear D gene. The ends were cut back, 1 base at V and 7 bases at J, with 8 bases in the middle. The CDR3 consists of 13 residues. Germline-derived CDR1 and CDR2 are SGHRS and YFSETQ. The CDR3 coding sequence is TGCGCCAGCAGCTTGCCTGGCGGTGAAAAACTGTTTTTT. This codes for CASSLPGGEKLFF.

V is TRBV1 and J is TRBJ2-7; whether TRBD2, the table's D call, matches the DNA was not checked. TRBV1 is a recognized pseudogene. CDR3 length: 13 residues. The CDR3 is CTSSVGGRYEQYF. The CDR3 nucleotides read TGCACCAGCAGCGTGGGAGGGAGATACGAGCAGTACTTC.

V and J are TRBV29-1 and TRBJ1-2; D call uncertain. From germline, CDR1 is SQVTM and CDR2 ANQGSEA. The length of the CDR3 is 15 residues. Deletions cut 3 bases from V and 2 bases from J, with 16 bases between. CDR3 sequence: CSVDPTSGGNYGYTF. CDR3 bases: TGCAGCGTTGACCCCACCTCAGGAGGGAACTATGGCTACACCTTC.